This T cell receptor (beta chain) was captured in a study of regulatory dendritic cells for organ transplantation. General study points: Memory T cells were less diverse than naive, with memory CD8+ most oligoclonal. The authors noted considerable between-person heterogeneity in alloreactive memory CD8+ cells. The most alloreactive TCR clonotypes were found in resting memory CD8+ cells.

Details on this clone: Its target is not known.

Losses at the gene ends were 2 bases for V and 2 bases for J; bases not matched to a gene: 6. Germline V gene data show CDR1 as PRHDT and CDR2 as FYEKMQ (reference sequence). The CDR3 runs to 16 residues. The method was immunoSEQ multiplex PCR; TCRdb's version includes in-frame clones alone and lacks a portion of them. There are about 38,000 clones in the sample; just over 90% occur only once, and 0.095% to 0.14% lies in the top ten. Sequencing was done on a sample of naive CD8+ T cells from blood. Subset specified: CD45RA+ naive T cells. The V gene is TRBV13, the J gene TRBJ2-7; 10 bases are shared with TRBD1. The TCR sequence derives from a human donor in good health. As DNA, the CDR3 is TGTGCCAGCAGCTTAAGAGGACAGGGGGTGGCCTACGAGCAGTACTTC. Translating it yields CASSLRGQGVAYEQYF.